This T cell receptor (beta chain) emerged from a study of control samples from healthy donors and cancer patients. The protocol was immunoSEQ multiplex PCR, while the TCRdb copy is restricted to in-frame clones and leaves out a portion. The sample has some 82,000 clones, about 89% seen once; the top ten hold over 15%. The CDR3 contains 16 residues. Germline lookup yields CDR1 SGHRS and CDR2 YFSETQ. Trimming removed 1 base from V and 3 bases from J; junction bases left unmatched: 9. Source material: blood. The chain carries TRBV5-1 and TRBJ1-1; 7 nucleotides agree with TRBD1. The source of this sequence is a man between 45 and 60 years old in good health. The CDR3 DNA is TGCGCCAGCAGCTTGTTGGAAGAAACAGGGGACACTGAAGCTTTCTTT. Amino acids: CASSLLEETGDTEAFF. The variable domain in full, with the rest retrieved from reference TRBV5-1 and TRBJ1-1, is KAGVTQTPRYLIKTRGQQVTLSCSPISGHRSVSWYQQTPGQGLQFLFEYFSETQRNKGNFPGRFSGRQFSNSRSEMNVSTLELGDSALYLCASSLLEETGDTEAFFGQGTRLTVV.